One sample yielded the 27 T cell receptor beta chains listed below, sequenced in a study of circulating and synovial CD4+ cells in juvenile arthritis. The protocol was immunoSEQ multiplex PCR, while the TCRdb copy is restricted to in-frame clones and leaves out a portion. The sample shows under 35,000 clones, about 95% of them seen only once. The sample consisted of CD4+ T cells from blood. These receptors were obtained from a human donor with juvenile idiopathic arthritis.

V usage is TRBV27 and J usage is TRBJ2-4; tentative D call: TRBD1 (5 bases). The germline V gene has CDR1 MNHEY and CDR2 SMNVEV (reference sequence). V was shortened by 5 bases and J by 8 bases, with 22 bases between the two germline ends. The CDR3 is 16 amino acids. CDR3 protein: CASSTIGKPEGDIQYF. The DNA for the CDR3 is TGTGCCAGCAGTACCATTGGGAAACCAGAAGGGGACATTCAGTACTTC.

J is TRBJ1-1 and V is TRBV4-1; D call uncertain. V gave up 2 bases and J gave up 5 bases, with 12 bases separating them. Germline V gene data show CDR1 as MGHRA and CDR2 as YSYEKL. The CDR3 is made up of 14 amino acids. CDR3 nucleotide sequence: TGCGCCAGCAGCCAACTACGGACGGGGACTGAAGCTTTCTTT. Protein product: CASSQLRTGTEAFF.

V and J are TRBV11-3 and TRBJ2-3, with 12 nucleotides matching TRBD2. Germline V CDR1 and CDR2: SGHNT, YENEEA. The CDR3 is 17 amino acids. V trimming: 4 bases; J trimming: 3 bases; junction bases outside the gene matches: 8. In DNA, the CDR3 is TGTGCCAGCAGCTCTTCTTCGACTAGCGGGAGAACAGATACGCAGTATTTT. Its translation: CASSSSSTSGRTDTQYF.

The chain recombines TRBV6-5 with TRBJ1-2; D is uncertain. Germline loops: CDR1 MNHEY, CDR2 SVGAGI. This CDR3 contains 16 residues. V was trimmed by 2 bases and J by 3 bases, leaving 16 bases between them. This CDR3 is CASSYVSGNLHYGYTF. CDR3 in DNA: TGTGCCAGCAGTTACGTATCCGGGAATCTTCACTATGGCTACACCTTC.

V gene TRBV30 combines with J gene TRBJ1-5; D may be TRBD1 (5 bases). With 1 base removed from V and 7 bases from J, the gap between germline ends came to 8 bases. Germline assignment: CDR1 GTSNPN and CDR2 SVGIG (reference sequence). The CDR3 is made up of 12 amino acids. The CDR3 region has the DNA TGTGCCTGGAGTGAAGGGGCCCAGCCCCAGCATTTT. Encoded protein: CAWSEGAQPQHF.

This sequence joins TRBV9 and TRBJ2-5; TRBD1 matches 8 bases. This CDR3 is built from 14 residues. V gave up 2 bases and J gave up 5 bases; unmatched junction bases: 5. Germline V CDR1 and CDR2: SGDLS, YYNGEE. CDR3 amino acids: CASSVTGGQETQYF. DNA for the CDR3: TGTGCCAGCAGCGTTACAGGGGGACAGGAGACCCAGTACTTC.

The chain has TRBV28 and TRBJ1-6, with D hard to call. Germline V gives CDR1 MDHEN, CDR2 SYDVKM. CDR3 length: 12 residues. Trimming stripped 10 bases from V and 10 bases from J, with 14 bases between. The CDR3 DNA is TGTGCCACCCAGGAGGCAGCCTCACCCCTCCACTTT. This sequence encodes CATQEAASPLHF. The full variable domain, in which reference TRBV28 and TRBJ1-6 provide the parts outside the CDR3, is DVKVTQSSRYLVKRTGEKVFLECVQDMDHENMFWYRQDPGLGLRLIYFSYDVKMKEKGDIPEGYSVSREKKERFSLILESASTNQTSMYLCATQEAASPLHFGNGTRLTVT.

The gene calls are TRBV5-5 and TRBJ2-4; tentative D call: TRBD1 (6 bases). CDR1 and CDR2 (germline): SGHKS, YYEKEE (reference sequence). The V and J ends lost 2 bases and 13 bases respectively, with 13 bases between them. The CDR3 contains 12 residues. The CDR3 region is CASSLEGQIQYF. In DNA, the CDR3 is TGTGCCAGCAGCTTAGAAGGACAGATACAGTACTTC.

CDR3 bases: TGTGCCTGGAGTGCAGGCAGGATAAGCACTGAAGCTTTCTTT. Translating gives CAWSAGRISTEAFF. The chain couples TRBV30 to TRBJ1-1, with D hard to call. V lost 1 base and J lost 4, with 13 bases in between. The CDR3 totals 14 residues. Germline CDR1 reads GTSNPN; CDR2 reads SVGIG (reference sequence).

The chain links TRBV18 to TRBJ2-3, with 9 positions matching TRBD2. This CDR3 region has 16 residues. Germline values: CDR1 KGHSH, CDR2 LQKENI. V lost 3 bases to trimming and J lost 1 base; unmatched junction nucleotides: 5. CDR3: CASSPRAGGGTDTQYF. Here the CDR3 DNA reads TGTGCCAGCTCACCCCGAGCGGGAGGTGGCACAGATACGCAGTATTTT.

CDR3 nucleotides: TGTGCCAGTAGCTTGGAGGGTTTCTCTGGAAACACCATATATTTT. Protein product: CASSLEGFSGNTIYF. The rearrangement joins TRBV19 to TRBJ1-3; no clear D. Trimming pared 6 bases from V and 0 bases from J, leaving 12 bases between. The CDR3 length is 15 residues. CDR1 LNHDA and CDR2 SQIVND come from the germline V gene (reference sequence). The full variable domain, rest sourced from reference TRBV19 and TRBJ1-3, is DGGITQSPKYLFRKEGQNVTLSCEQNLNHDAMYWYRQDPGQGLRLIYYSQIVNDFQKGDIAEGYSVSREKKESFPLTVTSAQKNPTAFYLCASSLEGFSGNTIYFGEGSWLTVV.

The gene calls are TRBV28 and TRBJ2-7; D perhaps matches TRBD1 (6 bases). V was shortened by 4 bases and J by 2 bases, with 9 bases between the two germline ends. Germline assignment: CDR1 MDHEN and CDR2 SYDVKM. There are 13 residues in the CDR3. The DNA for the CDR3 is TGTGCCAGCAGTTGGACAGTAACCTACGAGCAGTACTTC. Translated: CASSWTVTYEQYF.

The chain joins TRBV28 to TRBJ2-1; TRBD1 aligns across 10 bases. The CDR3 spans 17 residues. Trimming took 3 bases from V and 5 from J; bases not matched to a gene: 10. Germline V gene data show CDR1 as MDHEN and CDR2 as SYDVKM. DNA for the CDR3: TGTGCCAGCAGTTTTACACCGGGACAGGGGTCGGACAATGAGCAGTTCTTC. Its translation is CASSFTPGQGSDNEQFF.

The chain recombines TRBV15 with TRBJ1-3; unclear D gene. Trimming stripped 0 bases from V and 2 bases from J, with 5 bases between. Germline V gene lookup returns CDR1 LNHNV and CDR2 YYDKDF (reference sequence). The CDR3 covers 14 residues. The CDR3 protein is CATSRESPGNTIYF. CDR3 bases: TGTGCCACCAGCAGAGAATCTCCTGGAAACACCATATATTTT.

The V call is TRBV30, the J call TRBJ2-4; 16 nucleotides match TRBD2. Per germline, CDR1 GTSNPN and CDR2 SVGIG (reference sequence). V dropped 0 bases and J dropped 13; count of bases not matched to a gene: 9. The CDR3 contains 16 residues. CDR3 coding DNA: TGTGCCTGGAGTGTAGGTGGGACTAGCGGGGGGGCGGGCCAGTACTTC. It yields the protein CAWSVGGTSGGAGQYF.

The chain recombines TRBV7-9 with TRBJ2-7, with D tentatively TRBD2 (5 bases). This CDR3 contains 13 residues. Between the trimmed V and J ends, which lost 1 base and 7 bases, there was a span of 11 bases. In germline, CDR1 is SEHNR, CDR2 FQNEAQ (reference sequence). The CDR3 DNA follows: TGTGCCAGCAGCTTAGTCGGGGTTGGGGAGCAGTACTTC. As protein: CASSLVGVGEQYF.

J is TRBJ1-1 and V is TRBV27; tentatively, D is TRBD1 (6 bases). The CDR3 covers 13 residues. Germline CDR1 MNHEY, CDR2 SMNVEV (reference sequence). Trimming pared 3 bases from V and 7 bases from J, leaving 12 bases between. The chain's CDR3 is CASSFFRGHEAFF. CDR3 nucleotide sequence: TGTGCCAGCAGTTTTTTCAGGGGACATGAAGCTTTCTTT.

This chain uses TRBV7-2 with TRBJ1-1; tentative D call: TRBD1 (5 bases). The CDR3 extends over 14 amino acids. CDR1 and CDR2 from the germline V gene are SGHTA and FQGNSA. Trimming left V 3 bases short and J 3 bases short, with 11 bases between. DNA of the CDR3: TGTGCCAGCAGCTTTATCTCAGGGTACACTGAAGCTTTCTTT. It specifies CASSFISGYTEAFF.

The chain joins TRBV21-1 to TRBJ2-2; the DNA was not compared with TRBD1, the D call given in the table. TRBV21-1 is given as a pseudogene. The CDR3 loop spans 14 amino acids. In DNA, the CDR3 is TGTGCCAGCCGGACAGACGCGAACACCGGGGAGCTGTTTTTT. As protein: CASRTDANTGELFF.

The chain uses TRBV2 and TRBJ2-3, with a weak D call TRBD1 (6 bases). CDR1 is SNHLY and CDR2 is FYNNEI in the germline V gene. Trimming shortened V by 5 bases and J by 5 bases, and 14 bases separated the two germline ends. This CDR3 is 14 amino acids long. The CDR3 here is CASSFDRQEDTQYF. In nucleotides, the CDR3 is TGTGCCAGCAGTTTCGACAGGCAGGAAGATACGCAGTATTTT.

The chain joins TRBV7-9 to TRBJ2-1; D is possibly TRBD2 (6 bases). The germline V gene encodes CDR1 SEHNR and CDR2 FQNEAQ (reference sequence). The V and J ends lost 5 bases and 5 bases respectively, with 16 bases between them. CDR3 size: 15 residues. The CDR3 DNA sequence: TGTGCCAGCAGCCAGGGACTTCTTACTCACAATGAGCAGTTCTTC. It is translated as CASSQGLLTHNEQFF.

This clone was observed once. The V call is TRBV7-9, the J call TRBJ2-1; TRBD2 matches 9 bases. CDR3 length: 16 amino acids. The J segment lost 9 bases and the V segment lost 1 base, leaving 10 bases of the junction unmatched. From germline, CDR1 is SEHNR and CDR2 FQNEAQ (reference sequence). CDR3 bases: TGTGCCAGCAGCTTAGACCCACCCGGACTAGCGAGTGAGCAGTTCTTC. It translates to CASSLDPPGLASEQFF.

The V and J genes are TRBV18 and TRBJ1-6; D gene ambiguous. The CDR3 sequence is 13 residues long. Trimming cost V 5 bases and J 7 bases, with 9 bases left between them. In germline, CDR1 is KGHSH, CDR2 LQKENI. CDR3 DNA: TGTGCCAGCTCAGTTAGTGTGAATTCACCCCTCCACTTT. This codes for CASSVSVNSPLHF. Based on the CDR3 plus reference TRBV18 and TRBJ1-6, the full variable domain is NAGVMQNPRHLVRRRGQEARLRCSPMKGHSHVYWYRQLPEEGLKFMVYLQKENIIDESGMPKERFSAEFPKEGPSILRIQQVVRGDSAAYFCASSVSVNSPLHFGNGTRLTVT.

DNA for the CDR3: TGTGCCAGCAGCCCATGGGGCCAGGGCCGCGAGCAGTACTTC. This sequence encodes CASSPWGQGREQYF. This sequence joins TRBV5-4 and TRBJ2-7; D perhaps matches TRBD1 (5 bases). Trimming pared 4 bases from V and 6 bases from J, leaving 17 bases between. CDR3 length: 14 amino acids. The germline gives CDR1 SGHNT, CDR2 YYREEE (reference sequence). Full variable domain (missing parts from reference TRBV5-4 and TRBJ2-7): ETGVTQSPTHLIKTRGQQVTLRCSSQSGHNTVSWYQQALGQGPQFIFQYYREEENGRGNFPPRFSGLQFPNYSSELNVNALELDDSALYLCASSPWGQGREQYFGPGTRLTVT.

V gene TRBV27 combines with J gene TRBJ2-7, with 9 bases lining up with TRBD1. The CDR3 contains 14 residues. The V and J ends lost 5 bases and 3 bases, in that order; junction bases with no gene match: 5. Germline V gives CDR1 MNHEY, CDR2 SMNVEV (reference sequence). The DNA for the CDR3 is TGTGCCAGCAGTGTGGACAGGGGCCTCTACGAGCAGTACTTC. Its protein product is CASSVDRGLYEQYF.

This chain joins TRBV30 and TRBJ1-3, with unresolved D. V was shortened by 0 bases and J by 2 bases, with 11 bases between the two germline ends. This CDR3 has 15 amino acids. CDR1 is GTSNPN, CDR2 SVGIG, per germline (reference sequence). The CDR3 DNA follows: TGTGCCTGGAGTGTAAGGCGGTACACTGGAAACACCATATATTTT. Its protein is CAWSVRRYTGNTIYF.

The V and J genes are TRBV7-3 and TRBJ2-1; D is possibly TRBD2 (6 bases). V shed 4 bases and J shed 1 base, with 11 bases lying between them. CDR3 length: 15 residues. CDR1 is SGHTA and CDR2 is FQGTGA in the germline V gene. This CDR3 is CASSSGGVSYNEQFF. The CDR3 DNA sequence: TGTGCCAGCAGCTCGGGCGGGGTTTCCTACAATGAGCAGTTCTTC.